This TCR beta chain was identified during a study of blood T cell repertoires in COVID-19. Study in general: PBMCs, B-cell-depleted T cells, or T cells provided the cDNA or gDNA that made up the material.

In germline, CDR1 is LGHNT, CDR2 FRNRAP. This CDR3 contains 15 residues. The V end lost 0 bases, the J end lost 6 bases, and 11 bases lay between the germline ends. As handled by the study authors: Using reference gene primer amplification, nucleated cell counts were estimated. Assay: immunoSEQ multiplex PCR; the TCRdb copy retains only in-frame clones and omits some. The V and J calls and the clone size are those of that table, but D and trimming were determined from the DNA. Of some 490,000 clones in the sample, around 85% are singletons; the top ten hold 3.2%. Only a few counts were recorded for this clone.

This TCR was sampled from a human donor in a cohort sampled during active COVID-19. The gene calls are TRBV12-5 and TRBJ2-2; TRBD2 might be the D (6 bases). The sample consisted of peripheral blood. The DNA for the CDR3 is TGTGCTAGTGGTTTGGTACTAGCTGGGGCCGGGGAGCTGTTTTTT. It is translated as CASGLVLAGAGELFF. Drawing the rest from reference TRBV12-5 and TRBJ2-2, the complete variable domain is DARVTQTPRHKVTEMGQEVTMRCQPILGHNTVFWYRQTMMQGLELLAYFRNRAPLDDSGMPKDRFSAEMPDATLATLKIQPSEPRDSAVYFCASGLVLAGAGELFFGEGSRLTVL.